This T cell receptor beta chain is from a study of cytomegalovirus exposure and HLA in healthy donors (dated by TCRdb to about 2017). For the study in its entirety: According to an earlier analysis of around 600 of the donors, 150 million to 200 million T cells yielded 95 million to 140 million unique TCR beta sequences and less than 300 Gb of sequence data. An early release covering roughly 640 HLA-typed donors comprised 300 to 350 gigabases of sequencing data and around 80 million unique TCR sequences. Of the roughly 430 genotyped donors, about 84% fell in the genetic ancestry cluster associated with self-reported Caucasian donors. The study aimed to test whether cataloging public T cell receptors could reveal signatures of past pathogen exposure. Using immunosequencing, the study profiled T cell repertoires from around 670 subjects and related those repertoires to cytomegalovirus serostatus. In addition to the first cohort of roughly 670 subjects, a separate validation cohort of 120 different subjects was used. High-throughput TCR immunosequencing, statistical association of individual TCRs with disease status, and machine learning were combined to predict cytomegalovirus infection status. A later analysis re-analyzed previously published TCR beta repertoires from 650 to 800 donors and added high-resolution HLA genotyping to study TCR occurrence patterns. In the later analysis, no new phenotypic data were used to find candidate immune exposures; instead, reliance was placed on TCR beta sequences and their occurrence across donors. To decide whether each TCR beta V gene segment behaved as functional or pseudogenic, an earlier analysis of some 580 of the donors relied on high-throughput TCR beta sequencing. Donor age, sex, ethnicity and CMV serostatus were compiled alongside the repertoire data. In a later genetic analysis, genome-wide SNP genotypes for about three fifths of the roughly 670 donors were used, and that subset was treated as a discovery cohort. All discovery cohort repertoires had been generated using a single sequencing platform. Class I and class II HLA loci were covered by the typing at four-digit resolution. Typing coverage differed by locus: A, B, C, DRB1 and DQB1 were typed in about 620-630 donors, DQA1 in about 550, DPA1 in some 570, and DPB1 in 472. About five DR-DQ haplotypes were handled as single units for association and clustering, since linkage in the cohort was strong. Among 398 genotyped donors of the cohort, an average of approximately 250,000 unique TCR beta nucleotide sequences were sequenced per donor, around 20% of them non-productive.

In total, just over 650 healthy bone marrow donors made up the cohort. Cohort members were all nominally healthy when sampled, although unrecorded immune exposures were likely present. The donor tested CMV seronegative and was one of the 352 seronegative cohort members. A peripheral blood sample was provided by each donor, and peripheral blood mononuclear cells were used for TCR beta sequencing. Genomic DNA extraction from the blood cell samples was performed with the Qiagen DNeasy Blood Extraction Kit. The junction shows trimming of 4 bases on V and 0 bases on J, plus 13 bases between the germline ends. Spanning cysteine to phenylalanine, the CDR3 consists of 16 amino acids. Only the CDR3 region is kept as DNA, spanning 48 bases read in frame from base 1. Looking up the germline V gene (reference sequence) yields CDR1 LNHDA and CDR2 SQIVND. This clone was observed a single time. It lacks a known antigen. Per-base qualities were not stored, and no clone one base away is much larger.

Libraries came from the immunoSEQ multiplex PCR assay. For the multiplex PCR, a mixture combining 60 forward primers for TCR Vbeta segments and 13 reverse primers for TCR Jbeta segments was used. The CDR3 region of rearranged TCR beta genes was amplified from genomic DNA by a multiplex PCR assay. The amplified TCR beta libraries were sequenced on the Illumina HiSeq System as 87-base-pair reads. In the source study's methods: Across the 640 or so repertoires, a later analysis counted approximately 75 million unique TCR beta chains, about 10 million of which were shared by at least two donors. To remove PCR and sequencing errors, raw reads were error-corrected and collapsed into unique sequences using a nearest-neighbor algorithm that merged closely related sequences. Alignment of CDR3 sequences to IMGT reference sequences was used to assign V, D and J gene segments. For a sequence to be retained, at least a six-nucleotide match to both a V gene segment and a J gene segment was required. Rearrangements were called productive when the CDR3 lacked stop codons and stayed in frame with V and J; all others were non-productive. Following IMGT convention, CDR3 was defined as the stretch from the second conserved V-encoded cysteine up to the conserved J-encoded phenylalanine. The earlier analysis of 587 of the donors excluded sequences that lacked an unambiguous match to a single V gene segment. In an earlier analysis of some 590 of the donors, a V segment was called functional when productive rearrangements were above 56.7%, and segregating when the standard deviation between donors exceeded 5%. To diagnose cytomegalovirus status from the catalog of TCR beta chain sequences, a statistical classification framework was built. A later analysis assigned V and J genes by comparing TCR nucleotide sequences with IMGT/GENE-DB human TR gene sequences. A later analysis assigned CDR3 sequences and most-parsimonious VDJ recombination scenarios with the TCRdist pipeline. In a later analysis, every TCR beta chain was defined by the combination of its CDR3 amino acid sequence and its V-gene family, and reads without a unique V-gene family were dropped. A later analysis removed roughly 590 highly shared, low-generation-probability nucleotide sequences to deal with suspected cross-contamination and a sequencing artifact. In a later analysis, a clonal expansion index for each public chain was calculated from normalized within-repertoire ranks of inferred template counts. In a later analysis, generation probabilities were computed using a VDJ recombination model fitted to out-of-frame rearrangements, and the results were checked against IGoR. A later analysis scored TCR-TCR, TCR-HLA and TCR-CMV co-occurrence with hypergeometric tests, applying a repertoire-size bias correction to TCR pairs. To estimate false discovery rates, a later analysis permuted the HLA or CMV assignments 20 times. In a later analysis, co-occurring TCRs were grouped using DBSCAN, and TCRdist sequence similarity was added for clustering within HLA-allele-positive subsets. Co-occurrence clustering excluded repertoires with fewer than 30,000 or more than 120,000 public chains, plus five with anomalous nucleotide sharing. Entries here come from immuneACCESS through TCRdb and include only in-frame sequences with V and J called. Some clones fail to appear in such tables; in the studies checked, an unresolved V gene covers under half of the shortfall, and the cause of the remainder is unknown. V, J and clone size reflect that table, while D and trimming were determined from the DNA. The sample table lists 190,000 or so clones, 80% to 85% of them with a count of one. Of the sample, 1.6% falls within the top ten clones.

Findings and caveats that apply to the study as a whole: A further reported finding was that TCR beta sequences accurately predicted the HLA-A and HLA-B alleles for most subjects in the first cohort. According to a later analysis, TCR association rates differed among HLA loci, with DRB1 alleles showing the most associated TCRs and HLA-C alleles showing the fewest. Some IMGT-functional V segments, including TRBV6-2 and TRBV6-3, could not be told apart with the 87-base-pair reads, so those segments were excluded. According to the authors, the approach could potentially be generalized to other disease states and immunological phenotypes. In both the original and validation cohorts, the classifier was reported to diagnose cytomegalovirus status with high specificity and sensitivity. Most TCR sequences were seen in very few donors, while some public TCRs were found in many individuals. In a later analysis, HLA-associated TCR beta chains were found to be more clonally expanded and to have lower generation probabilities than equally common non-associated chains. According to a later analysis, most CMV-associated TCR beta chains appeared to be HLA-restricted, and the HLA associations seemed to be driven largely by CMV exposure. Three of the identified cytomegalovirus-associated TCR beta chains were confirmed in vitro to be specific for cytomegalovirus antigens. The study listed 164 TCR beta chains as associated with cytomegalovirus. A later analysis associated approximately 17,000 TCR beta sequences with specific HLA alleles at a false discovery rate of 0.05. A later analysis reported that several top co-occurrence clusters appeared linked to parvovirus B19, influenza, CMV and Epstein-Barr virus. Immune exposure information for the cohort was limited to CMV serostatus. A group of highly shared sequence variants was considered likely to be a technical artifact of the sequencing pipeline. The earlier analysis of about 600 of the donors excluded fewer than 20 rarely observed V segments, including chromosome 9 orphons, because counts were too low. Strong co-occurrence of HLA alleles, especially DR and DQ, made assigning TCR associations to individual alleles difficult. Because HLA typing was unavailable for some donors at each locus, only the typed subset was used in association tests. This cohort had only TCR beta chains sequenced, and the lack of alpha or paired-chain data limited which features could be detected. Linkage disequilibrium might explain the correlated functional status among segregating V segments, but an unknown experimental factor could not be excluded. In a later genetic analysis, a missense DCLRE1C variant was associated with V-gene and J-gene trimming of TCR beta chains, and the association was replicated in an independent cohort. In an earlier analysis of a few hundred of the donors, most TCR beta V segments were observed in productive rearrangements about 90% or about 30% of the time, broadly matching IMGT annotations. The presence/absence analyses assumed that sequencing depth was roughly uniform across donors, and that assumption may not be true. According to a later genetic analysis, donors in an Asian-associated ancestry cluster had fewer N-insertions in productive TCRs than the approximately 710-donor mean.

Sequenced material: PBMCs. The source is a man aged 50 to 59 in good health and CMV-seronegative. The receptor chain draws on TRBV19 and TRBJ1-5; the D gene is not confidently resolved. This receptor carries the CDR3 CASSTRGQFSNQPQHF. In nucleotides, the sequence is TGTGCCAGTAGTACCCGCGGCCAGTTTAGCAATCAGCCCCAGCATTTT.